The clone carrying this TCR beta chain showed up just a few times. TCRdb's table, derived via immunoSEQ multiplex PCR, lists solely in-frame clones and lacks some. Among over 100,000 clones listed, approximately 91% were seen once. The germline V gene has CDR1 WNHNN and CDR2 SYGVQD (reference sequence). This CDR3 is built from 13 residues. V lost 8 bases to trimming and J lost 4 bases; unmatched junction nucleotides: 6. The source of the sample is a study of T cell responses to AZD1222 COVID-19 vaccine. The chain has TRBV10-1 and TRBJ1-2; 8 positions match TRBD1. This material consisted of peripheral blood, taken 28 days after the second AZD1222 dose. The source of this sequence is an adult who received the AZD1222 COVID-19 vaccine. DNA of the CDR3: TGCGCCAGCTCCAGGACAGGGCTCTATGGCTACACCTTC. Translating gives CASSRTGLYGYTF.